This passage covers 3 T cell receptor beta chains from one sample sequenced in a study of immune evolution from preneoplasia to lung adenocarcinoma. Libraries were prepared by immunoSEQ multiplex PCR; TCRdb keeps only in-frame clonotypes and omits some of them. The sample consists of about 14,000 clones, 80% of them appearing once. Sequenced: FFPE minimally invasive lung adenocarcinoma tissue. Receptors were obtained from a person aged 65 to 85 with lung adenocarcinoma.

The chain employs TRBV19 and TRBJ2-6; perhaps TRBD1 as D (6 bases). CDR1 is LNHDA and CDR2 is SQIVND in the germline V gene (reference sequence). V was clipped by 7 bases and J by 1 base, with 11 bases between them. This CDR3 is built from 15 residues. The CDR3 reads CASTKTGSGANVLTF. In DNA, the CDR3 is TGTGCCAGTACTAAAACAGGGTCTGGGGCCAACGTCCTGACTTTC. Full variable domain (remainder filled in from reference TRBV19 and TRBJ2-6): DGGITQSPKYLFRKEGQNVTLSCEQNLNHDAMYWYRQDPGQGLRLIYYSQIVNDFQKGDIAEGYSVSREKKESFPLTVTSAQKNPTAFYLCASTKTGSGANVLTFGAGSRLTVL.

This chain links TRBV11-2 with TRBJ2-7; D is possibly TRBD1 or TRBD2 (5 bases each). Trimming removed 0 bases from V and 3 bases from J, with 9 bases in between. The CDR3 is made up of 14 amino acids. Per the germline V gene, CDR1 is SGHAT and CDR2 is FQNNGV. The CDR3 sequence is CASSLDPGSYEQYF. CDR3 sequence (DNA): TGTGCCAGCAGCTTAGATCCAGGGAGCTACGAGCAGTACTTC. The variable domain in full, completed from reference TRBV11-2 and TRBJ2-7, reads EAGVAQSPRYKIIEKRQSVAFWCNPISGHATLYWYQQILGQGPKLLIQFQNNGVVDDSQLPKDRFSAERLKGVDSTLKIQPAKLEDSAVYLCASSLDPGSYEQYFGPGTRLTVT.

This chain uses TRBV7-9 with TRBJ2-1; 14 positions agree with TRBD2. The CDR3 loop spans 15 amino acids. V lost 4 bases and J lost 10; bases outside the gene matches: 6. Germline CDR1 SEHNR, CDR2 FQNEAQ (reference sequence). CDR3 DNA sequence: TGTGCCAGCAGCTCGGGACTAGCGGGAGTAAAAGAGCAGTTCTTC. As protein: CASSSGLAGVKEQFF.